A single sample gave rise to the 5 T cell receptor beta chains below, sequenced in a study of shared clonotypes between healthy human individuals. Using immunoSEQ multiplex PCR, the repertoire was profiled, and TCRdb retains in-frame clones only, with some absent. Of roughly 380,000 clones listed, about 96% are singletons. The sequencing input was memory CD8+ T cells sorted from blood. As to subset: CD45RO+ cells pooled with CCR7-negative TemRA cells. The origin of the receptors is a man aged 25-45 years in good health.

Worth noting for this clone: One junction end disagrees with the germline gene, perhaps due to a read error. Additional DNA sequences in this sample encode the identical CDR3. The rearrangement joins TRBV5-1 to TRBJ1-5; 10 bases match TRBD1. In germline, CDR1 is SGHRS, CDR2 YFSETQ. This CDR3 contains 15 residues. CDR3 DNA sequence: TGTGCCAGCAGCTCGGACAGGGGGGGCAATCAGCCCCAGCATTTT. Translation: CASSSDRGGNQPQHF.

The rearrangement joins TRBV7-9 to TRBJ1-6; no reliable D call. With 5 bases removed from V and 6 bases from J, the gap between germline ends came to 17 bases. Germline loops: CDR1 SEHNR, CDR2 FQNEAQ (reference sequence). CDR3 length: 16 amino acids. CDR3 sequence (DNA): TGTGCCAGCAGCCAAACTATGGACCTGTCTAATTCACCCCTCCACTTT. This encodes CASSQTMDLSNSPLHF.

Comment on this clone: Other DNA sequences within the sample encode an identical CDR3. The CDR3 loop reads CASSLGLAGVNEQFF. Written as DNA, the CDR3 is TGCGCCAGCAGCTTGGGACTAGCGGGAGTCAATGAGCAGTTCTTC. The rearrangement links TRBV5-1 to TRBJ2-1; 12 bases fit TRBD2. V lost 0 bases to trimming and J lost 6 bases; unmatched junction nucleotides: 1. CDR3 length: 15 residues. Germline CDR1 SGHRS, CDR2 YFSETQ.

On this clone: This CDR3 is also generated by other DNA sequences in the sample. The chain combines TRBV5-1 with TRBJ2-1; D possibly corresponds to TRBD2 (6 bases). The ends were cut back, 0 bases at V and 0 bases at J, with 7 bases in the middle. CDR3 size: 15 residues. Germline V gives CDR1 SGHRS, CDR2 YFSETQ. In DNA form, the CDR3 reads TGCGCCAGCAGCTTGGCCGGGAGCTCCTACAATGAGCAGTTCTTC. Its translation: CASSLAGSSYNEQFF.

The gene calls are TRBV5-5 and TRBJ2-7; D tentatively fits TRBD1 or TRBD2 (6 bases each). Trimming stripped 2 bases from V and 0 bases from J, with 12 bases between. Per the germline V gene, CDR1 is SGHKS and CDR2 is YYEKEE (reference sequence). This CDR3 is built from 15 residues. Written as DNA, the CDR3 is TGTGCCAGCAGCTTCTACGGGGGCAGCTCCTACGAGCAGTACTTC. This gives the protein CASSFYGGSSYEQYF.